The rows below give T cell receptor beta chains drawn from one sample of a study of shared clonotypes between healthy human individuals. The table came from immunoSEQ multiplex PCR; TCRdb's copy has only in-frame clones and leaves some out. The sample lists some 2 million clones, 85% to 95% occurring once. The sequenced material came from naive CD8+ T cells sorted from blood. These receptors all stem from a man aged 18 to 30 in good health. Each CDR3 is given with its conserved first and last residue. Each record gives: V gene, D gene, J gene, clone size, CDR3 DNA, CDR3 protein. D genes are given only for firm matches. Size tells how often a clone was seen (once, few, many) or the class of an expanded clone, and some rows leave it out.

V gene: TRBV6-6
D gene: -
J gene: TRBJ2-7
clone size: -
CDR3 DNA: TGTGCCAGCACCCCTCAGGAAGATTCCTACGAGCAGTACTTC
CDR3 protein: CASTPQEDSYEQYF

V gene: TRBV7-9
D gene: -
J gene: TRBJ2-5
clone size: -
CDR3 DNA: TGTGCCAGCAGCTTAGTCCCGGAGGGCCCCCAAGAGACCCAGTACTTC
CDR3 protein: CASSLVPEGPQETQYF

V gene: TRBV30
D gene: -
J gene: TRBJ1-1
clone size: -
CDR3 DNA: TGTGCCTGGAACGAGGGGGGCACTGAAGCTTTCTTT
CDR3 protein: CAWNEGGTEAFF

V gene: TRBV9
D gene: TRBD2
J gene: TRBJ2-1
clone size: -
CDR3 DNA: TGTGCCAGCAGCCCCCCGCGAAAAGCGGGGGCAACCTACAATGAGCAGTTCTTC
CDR3 protein: CASSPPRKAGATYNEQFF

V gene: TRBV5-1
D gene: -
J gene: TRBJ1-5
clone size: -
CDR3 DNA: TGCGCCAGCAGTCAGGATGGTCCCAATCAGCCCCAGCATTTT
CDR3 protein: CASSQDGPNQPQHF

V gene: TRBV13
D gene: TRBD2
J gene: TRBJ2-4
clone size: -
CDR3 DNA: TGTGCCAGCAGTCGACTAGCGGGGGAGAAAAACATTCAGTACTTC
CDR3 protein: CASSRLAGEKNIQYF

V gene: TRBV10-2
D gene: TRBD1
J gene: TRBJ2-7
clone size: -
CDR3 DNA: TGCGCCAGCGGACAGGGATACGAGCAGTACTTC
CDR3 protein: CASGQGYEQYF

V gene: TRBV10-2
D gene: -
J gene: TRBJ2-3
clone size: -
CDR3 DNA: TGCGCCAGCAGGGGGGACTGGAACACAGATACGCAGTATTTT
CDR3 protein: CASRGDWNTDTQYF

V gene: TRBV2
D gene: -
J gene: TRBJ1-2
clone size: -
CDR3 DNA: TGTGCCAGCAGAGACCAGAACAGGGCTGGCTACACCTTC
CDR3 protein: CASRDQNRAGYTF

V gene: TRBV29-1
D gene: TRBD1
J gene: TRBJ1-4
clone size: once
CDR3 DNA: TGCAGCGTTGAAGATTGGGATAGTGGGACAGCAAATGAAAAACTGTTTTTT
CDR3 protein: CSVEDWDSGTANEKLFF

V gene: TRBV6-5
D gene: TRBD2
J gene: TRBJ2-2
clone size: -
CDR3 DNA: TGTGCCAGCAGTTACTCGTGGGGGGGAGCCGGGGAGCTGTTTTTT
CDR3 protein: CASSYSWGGAGELFF

V gene: TRBV7-9
D gene: TRBD2
J gene: TRBJ2-7
clone size: -
CDR3 DNA: TGTGCCAGCAGCTTCGTGGGCGGAGCGGGGGTTCGCTACGAGCAGTACTTC
CDR3 protein: CASSFVGGAGVRYEQYF

V gene: TRBV2
D gene: TRBD2
J gene: TRBJ2-7
clone size: -
CDR3 DNA: TGTGCCAGCTACCCGGGACTAGCGGGAGCCGAGCAGTACTTC
CDR3 protein: CASYPGLAGAEQYF

V gene: TRBV16
D gene: TRBD1
J gene: TRBJ2-5
clone size: once
CDR3 DNA: TGTGCCAGCAGCCAGACGACAGGGTACGAGACCCAGTACTTC
CDR3 protein: CASSQTTGYETQYF

V gene: TRBV7-2
D gene: -
J gene: TRBJ2-7
clone size: -
CDR3 DNA: TGTGCCAGCAGCCTCACGGTGGCGGGACAGCTAGTCTCCTACGAGCAGTACTTC
CDR3 protein: CASSLTVAGQLVSYEQYF

V gene: TRBV15
D gene: TRBD1
J gene: TRBJ2-1
clone size: -
CDR3 DNA: TGTGCCACACGGACAGGGGAACACTCCTACAATGAGCAGTTCTTC
CDR3 protein: CATRTGEHSYNEQFF

V gene: TRBV5-4
D gene: TRBD1
J gene: TRBJ1-1
clone size: -
CDR3 DNA: TGTGCCAGCAGCTTGGACAGGGGTGGTACTGAAGCTTTCTTT
CDR3 protein: CASSLDRGGTEAFF

V gene: TRBV19
D gene: -
J gene: TRBJ2-7
clone size: -
CDR3 DNA: TGTGCCAGTAGTATATCCCCCCTGGACGTAGGCTCCTACGAGCAGTACTTC
CDR3 protein: CASSISPLDVGSYEQYF

V gene: TRBV9
D gene: -
J gene: TRBJ2-7
clone size: -
CDR3 DNA: TGTGCCAGCAGCGTAGTCCCCGGGTACGAGCAGTACTTC
CDR3 protein: CASSVVPGYEQYF

V gene: TRBV27
D gene: -
J gene: TRBJ1-5
clone size: -
CDR3 DNA: TGTGCCAGCAGTCTCCGGGGGTCTCAGCCCCAGCATTTT
CDR3 protein: CASSLRGSQPQHF

V gene: TRBV6-5
D gene: -
J gene: TRBJ2-2
clone size: -
CDR3 DNA: TGTGCCAGCACCTCTCGACCGCCCGGGGAGCTGTTTTTT
CDR3 protein: CASTSRPPGELFF

V gene: TRBV13
D gene: TRBD1
J gene: TRBJ1-1
clone size: -
CDR3 DNA: TGTGCCAGCAGCCCCCCACAGGGGACCACTGAAGCTTTCTTT
CDR3 protein: CASSPPQGTTEAFF

V gene: TRBV5-6
D gene: TRBD1
J gene: TRBJ1-5
clone size: once
CDR3 DNA: TGTGCCAGCAGCTTAGGCGGGGACAGTACTTGGCCCCAGCATTTT
CDR3 protein: CASSLGGDSTWPQHF

V gene: TRBV18
D gene: -
J gene: TRBJ2-7
clone size: -
CDR3 DNA: TGTGCCAGCTCACCAATGAAGGGCGAAGCCTACGAGCAGTACTTC
CDR3 protein: CASSPMKGEAYEQYF

V gene: TRBV5-1
D gene: TRBD1
J gene: TRBJ1-6
clone size: -
CDR3 DNA: TGCGCCAGCAGCGAAAACAGGGGACTCGATAATTCACCCCTCCACTTT
CDR3 protein: CASSENRGLDNSPLHF

V gene: TRBV5-4
D gene: -
J gene: TRBJ2-1
clone size: -
CDR3 DNA: TGTGCCAGCAGCATGAGGACAGACTTCCCTTACAATGAGCAGTTCTTC
CDR3 protein: CASSMRTDFPYNEQFF

V gene: TRBV6-1
D gene: TRBD1
J gene: TRBJ1-6
clone size: -
CDR3 DNA: TGTGCCAGCAGCTCTCTCCTGGACAGGGACGGCCCCCTCCACTTT
CDR3 protein: CASSSLLDRDGPLHF

V gene: TRBV2
D gene: TRBD1
J gene: TRBJ1-6
clone size: -
CDR3 DNA: TGTGCCAGCAGTGAAGTAGGACAGGGGACTCTAGAGGATTATAATTCACCCCTCCACTTT
CDR3 protein: CASSEVGQGTLEDYNSPLHF

V gene: TRBV6-5
D gene: -
J gene: TRBJ2-3
clone size: -
CDR3 DNA: TGTGCCAGCAGTTTCGGGTGGGGCACAGATACGCAGTATTTT
CDR3 protein: CASSFGWGTDTQYF

V gene: TRBV2
D gene: TRBD1
J gene: TRBJ1-3
clone size: -
CDR3 DNA: TGTGCCGGAGGACAGGGTTCTGGAAACACCATATATTTT
CDR3 protein: CAGGQGSGNTIYF

V gene: TRBV19
D gene: TRBD2
J gene: TRBJ2-1
clone size: -
CDR3 DNA: TGTGCCACCAACCAACCGGGACTAAAGCTCTACAATGAGCAGTTCTTC
CDR3 protein: CATNQPGLKLYNEQFF

V gene: TRBV2
D gene: TRBD2
J gene: TRBJ2-3
clone size: -
CDR3 DNA: TGTGCCAGCCATAGCGGGAGGATCAGCACAGATACGCAGTATTTT
CDR3 protein: CASHSGRISTDTQYF

V gene: TRBV7-9
D gene: TRBD2
J gene: TRBJ2-3
clone size: -
CDR3 DNA: TGTGCCAGCAGCTCAGCGGGAGTACGGACAGATACGCAGTATTTT
CDR3 protein: CASSSAGVRTDTQYF

V gene: TRBV28
D gene: -
J gene: TRBJ1-5
clone size: -
CDR3 DNA: TGTGCCAGCAATCAGGAATATAGCAATCAGCCCCAGCATTTT
CDR3 protein: CASNQEYSNQPQHF

V gene: TRBV7-9
D gene: -
J gene: TRBJ2-2
clone size: once
CDR3 DNA: TGTGCCAGCAGCTTAGAGGCTAGCACCGGGGAGCTGTTTTTT
CDR3 protein: CASSLEASTGELFF

V gene: TRBV6-1
D gene: -
J gene: TRBJ2-7
clone size: -
CDR3 DNA: TGTGCCAGCAGTGAACTGGACAGCCTGAGCTCCTACGAGCAGTACTTC
CDR3 protein: CASSELDSLSSYEQYF

V gene: TRBV19
D gene: -
J gene: TRBJ2-7
clone size: -
CDR3 DNA: TGTGCCACATCCGGGGCCCCTTACGAGCAGTACTTC
CDR3 protein: CATSGAPYEQYF

V gene: TRBV4-1
D gene: TRBD2
J gene: TRBJ2-7
clone size: -
CDR3 DNA: TGCGCCAGCAGCCAAGAGCTAGCGGGAGGGTTAAGGGAGCAGTACTTC
CDR3 protein: CASSQELAGGLREQYF

V gene: TRBV29-1
D gene: -
J gene: TRBJ2-7
clone size: -
CDR3 DNA: TGCAGCGTTGACGCAGGGGTCTCCTACGAGCAGTACTTC
CDR3 protein: CSVDAGVSYEQYF

V gene: TRBV2
D gene: -
J gene: TRBJ2-7
clone size: -
CDR3 DNA: TGTGCCACAGCATTCAGCCGGAAAAGCTCCTACGAGCAGTACTTC
CDR3 protein: CATAFSRKSSYEQYF

V gene: TRBV30
D gene: -
J gene: TRBJ2-5
clone size: -
CDR3 DNA: TGTGCCTGGAGTTTGTCGGAGACCCAGTACTTC
CDR3 protein: CAWSLSETQYF

V gene: TRBV6-6
D gene: -
J gene: TRBJ1-4
clone size: -
CDR3 DNA: TGTGCCAGCAGTCCCCTAACAGGTGAAAAACTGTTTTTT
CDR3 protein: CASSPLTGEKLFF

V gene: TRBV9
D gene: -
J gene: TRBJ1-5
clone size: -
CDR3 DNA: TGTGCCAGCAGCGTAGCAGGGGATAGCAATCAGCCCCAGCATTTT
CDR3 protein: CASSVAGDSNQPQHF

V gene: TRBV19
D gene: -
J gene: TRBJ2-7
clone size: once
CDR3 DNA: TGTGCCAGCCGAATGGACTGGGGCGAGAGCTCCTACGAGCAGTACTTC
CDR3 protein: CASRMDWGESSYEQYF

V gene: TRBV13
D gene: TRBD2
J gene: TRBJ2-7
clone size: -
CDR3 DNA: TGTGCCAGCAGGGAGAATAGCGGGAGAACCTACGAGCAGTACTTC
CDR3 protein: CASRENSGRTYEQYF

V gene: TRBV27
D gene: -
J gene: TRBJ2-7
clone size: -
CDR3 DNA: TGTGCCAGCAGCGACTTCCCCGAGGCACCCCCTGGAGAGCAGTACTTC
CDR3 protein: CASSDFPEAPPGEQYF

V gene: TRBV6-5
D gene: TRBD1
J gene: TRBJ1-2
clone size: -
CDR3 DNA: TGTGCCAGCAGTGGACATTCCGGGACAGATGGCTACACCTTC
CDR3 protein: CASSGHSGTDGYTF

V gene: TRBV4-1
D gene: TRBD2
J gene: TRBJ2-7
clone size: -
CDR3 DNA: TGCGCCAGCAGCCAAGGGGGCGGGAGCGGGTACGAGCAGTACTTC
CDR3 protein: CASSQGGGSGYEQYF

V gene: TRBV4-3
D gene: -
J gene: TRBJ2-7
clone size: -
CDR3 DNA: TGCGCCAGCAGCCAAGATATCGGTGAATGGTCCTACGAGCAGTACTTC
CDR3 protein: CASSQDIGEWSYEQYF

V gene: TRBV29-1
D gene: -
J gene: TRBJ2-7
clone size: -
CDR3 DNA: TGCAGCGTTTGGGCGGAAAACGGCGAGCAGTACTTC
CDR3 protein: CSVWAENGEQYF

V gene: TRBV7-3
D gene: -
J gene: TRBJ2-3
clone size: -
CDR3 DNA: TGTGCCAGCAGCTTAACCCCTACCGGACGTAATCTGCAGTATTTT
CDR3 protein: CASSLTPTGRNLQYF

V gene: TRBV6-5
D gene: -
J gene: TRBJ2-3
clone size: -
CDR3 DNA: TGTGCCAGCAGCGCACCGTACGAGGATACGCAGTATTTT
CDR3 protein: CASSAPYEDTQYF

V gene: TRBV11-2
D gene: -
J gene: TRBJ2-5
clone size: -
CDR3 DNA: TGTGCCAGCAGCTTCTTAGAAGAGACCCAGTACTTC
CDR3 protein: CASSFLEETQYF

V gene: TRBV11-2
D gene: TRBD1
J gene: TRBJ2-2
clone size: -
CDR3 DNA: TGTGCCAGCAGCTTAGCCGGGACAGGGTGGGACACCGGGGAGCTGTTTTTT
CDR3 protein: CASSLAGTGWDTGELFF

V gene: TRBV9
D gene: -
J gene: TRBJ1-1
clone size: -
CDR3 DNA: TGTGCCAGCAGCCCCCATTTAATAGAAACTGAAGCTTTCTTT
CDR3 protein: CASSPHLIETEAFF

V gene: TRBV10-3
D gene: -
J gene: TRBJ2-7
clone size: -
CDR3 DNA: TGTGCCATCAGTGAGTCCTGGGGAACCGAGACCTACGAGCAGTACTTC
CDR3 protein: CAISESWGTETYEQYF

V gene: TRBV5-1
D gene: TRBD2
J gene: TRBJ2-3
clone size: -
CDR3 DNA: TGCGCCAGCAGCTTGGAACCCGGGACTAGCGGGAGCTGGCCCTCTACAGATACGCAGTATTTT
CDR3 protein: CASSLEPGTSGSWPSTDTQYF